This T cell receptor (beta chain) originates from a study of cytomegalovirus exposure and HLA in healthy donors. Findings of the study overall: Highly shared variants forming one cluster were likely a sequencing artifact.

Concerning this clone: What it binds is not known.

From germline, CDR1 is MGHRA and CDR2 YSYEKL. The CDR3 is 13 amino acids. Trimming removed 4 bases at V and 7 bases at J, with 10 bases between. The primer mix had 60 Vbeta and 13 Jbeta primers. Some clones are missing from TCRdb's copy, which holds only in-frame ones; the method was immunoSEQ multiplex PCR. The data contain about 200,000 clones, around 88% of them singletons. The rearrangement links TRBV4-1 to TRBJ2-2; D ambiguous. The receptor comes from a woman aged 25 to 45 in good health and CMV-seronegative. Sequencing was done on a sample of PBMCs. The CDR3 nucleotides are TGCGCCAGCAGCCCTCTCAGTATCGGGGAGCTGTTTTTT. Its translation is CASSPLSIGELFF.